A single sample gave rise to the 32 T cell receptor beta chains below, sequenced in a study of blood T cell repertoires in COVID-19. Produced via immunoSEQ multiplex PCR; TCRdb's table is partial and in-frame only. Of about 240,000 clones listed, just under 85% are singletons. The sample was peripheral blood. All receptors come from a woman older than 75 with acute or convalescent COVID-19.

The chain couples TRBV18 to TRBJ1-5; TRBD1 agrees at 10 bases. The CDR3 loop spans 17 amino acids. Germline V gene data show CDR1 as KGHSH and CDR2 as LQKENI. V was clipped by 3 bases and J by 4 bases; unmatched bases: 9. In DNA form, the CDR3 reads TGTGCCAGCTCACCGACAGGGGGCCAATTAATGAATCAGCCCCAGCATTTT. It codes for CASSPTGGQLMNQPQHF.

This chain joins TRBV30 and TRBJ1-1; no clear D gene. The CDR3 runs 15 residues. Germline loops: CDR1 GTSNPN, CDR2 SVGIG (reference sequence). V was trimmed by 4 bases and J by 1 base, leaving 16 bases between them. CDR3 coding DNA: TGTGCCTGGACCCGAACCTGGGGAGGGAACACTGAAGCTTTCTTT. It codes for CAWTRTWGGNTEAFF. Looking up the rest from reference TRBV30 and TRBJ1-1 gives the full variable domain: SQTIHQWPATLVQPVGSPLSLECTVEGTSNPNLYWYRQAAGRGLQLLFYSVGIGQISSEVPQNLSASRPQDRQFILSSKKLLLSDSGFYLCAWTRTWGGNTEAFFGQGTRLTVV.

The rearrangement uses TRBV2 and TRBJ1-2; TRBD1 aligns across 8 bases. Trimming cost V 2 bases and J 6 bases; bases outside gene matches: 8. The CDR3 loop spans 15 amino acids. Germline V gives CDR1 SNHLY, CDR2 FYNNEI. CDR3 residues: CASSEQAGGWDGYTF. In nucleotides, the CDR3 is TGTGCCAGCAGTGAACAGGCAGGGGGCTGGGATGGCTACACCTTC.

The chain couples TRBV5-4 to TRBJ2-1; the match to TRBD2 covers 12 bases. CDR3 length equals 15 residues. Germline V lookup: CDR1 SGHNT, CDR2 YYREEE (reference sequence). J lost 4 bases, V lost 4 bases, and 3 bases had no gene match. In nucleotides, the CDR3 is TGTGCCAGCAGCCGGACTAGCGGGGCTTACAATGAGCAGTTCTTC. It translates to CASSRTSGAYNEQFF.

This chain joins TRBV28 and TRBJ2-3; D is possibly TRBD1 (6 bases). Germline V lookup: CDR1 MDHEN, CDR2 SYDVKM. CDR3 length equals 15 residues. The V and J ends lost 4 bases and 2 bases respectively, with 13 bases between them. For the CDR3, the DNA is TGTGCCAGCAGTTCCAGGGGCCCGTTCACAGATACGCAGTATTTT. Its translation: CASSSRGPFTDTQYF.

The CDR3 bases are TGTGCCAGCTCACCACCTGACAGGGCGCGCGGCTACACCTTC. Encoded protein: CASSPPDRARGYTF. The gene calls are TRBV18 and TRBJ1-2; 7 bases map to TRBD1. V dropped 0 bases and J dropped 8; count of bases not matched to a gene: 6. The CDR3 loop spans 14 amino acids. Germline V gene lookup returns CDR1 KGHSH and CDR2 LQKENI.

The chain links TRBV7-2 to TRBJ1-2; TRBD1 matches at 9 bases. Germline V lookup: CDR1 SGHTA, CDR2 FQGNSA. V lost 0 bases to trimming and J lost 2 bases; unmatched junction nucleotides: 7. The CDR3 is 17 amino acids. CDR3: CASSLALGTGPNYGYTF. CDR3 sequence (DNA): TGTGCCAGCAGCTTAGCGCTGGGGACAGGGCCCAACTATGGCTACACCTTC.

The chain couples TRBV3-1 (or the pseudogene TRBV3-2) to TRBJ1-4; TRBD1 matches at 10 bases. Germline trimming cut 4 bases from V and 0 bases from J; bases unmatched to any gene: 8. Germline assignment: CDR1 LGHDT and CDR2 YNNKEL (reference sequence). This CDR3 has 18 residues. CDR3 DNA sequence: TGTGCCAGCAGCCGATGGACAGGGGGGAGAGCAACTAATGAAAAACTGTTTTTT. Protein product: CASSRWTGGRATNEKLFF.

The chain employs TRBV20-1 and TRBJ1-4; 8 bases fit TRBD1. Germline lookup yields CDR1 DFQATT and CDR2 SNEGSKA (reference sequence). The CDR3 covers 16 residues. V lost 3 bases and J lost 0; bases outside the gene matches: 6. The CDR3, as DNA: TGCAGTGCTAGTCGAGTGACAGGGGCAACTAATGAAAAACTGTTTTTT. Translating it yields CSASRVTGATNEKLFF.

The CDR3 DNA is TGTGCCAGCAGCCAAGTACGGGGGGGACAAGAGACCCAGTACTTC. It translates to CASSQVRGGQETQYF. The chain couples TRBV14 to TRBJ2-5, with 8 positions matching TRBD2. The germline CDR1 and CDR2 sequences are SGHDN and FVKESK. The CDR3 runs 15 residues. V lost 1 base, J lost 2 bases, and 3 bases stayed unmatched.

This rearrangement joins TRBV7-9 to TRBJ1-4, with 8 bases matching TRBD1. This CDR3 spans 15 amino acids. Germline V gene lookup returns CDR1 SEHNR and CDR2 FQNEAQ (reference sequence). V shed 5 bases and J 6 bases; nucleotides not matched to a gene: 8. CDR3 region: CASSRDRGGDEKLFF. As DNA, the CDR3 is TGTGCCAGCAGCCGAGACAGGGGAGGAGATGAAAAACTGTTTTTT.

This clone was seen just once. The rearrangement links TRBV3-1 (or the pseudogene TRBV3-2) to TRBJ2-3; maybe TRBD1 (7 bases). V lost 6 bases, J lost 5 bases, and 12 bases lay in between. The CDR3 sequence is 13 residues long. Germline-derived CDR1 and CDR2 are LGHDT and YNNKEL (reference sequence). In DNA form, the CDR3 reads TGTGCCAGCAGAGGGGGCGGGGTAGATACGCAGTATTTT. Translating it yields CASRGGGVDTQYF.

V is TRBV2 and J is TRBJ2-5; 9 bases are a match to TRBD2. Per the germline V gene, CDR1 is SNHLY and CDR2 is FYNNEI. V lost 6 bases, J lost 5 bases, and 4 bases stayed unmatched. The CDR3 is 13 amino acids. The CDR3 region has the DNA TGTGCCAGCAGGGTAGCGGGGGTTGAGACCCAGTACTTC. It encodes CASRVAGVETQYF.

The chain is built from TRBV5-8 and TRBJ2-1; 13 bases agree with TRBD2. Losses at the gene ends were 2 bases for V and 7 bases for J; bases not matched to a gene: 6. Germline V gene sequence: CDR1 SGHTS, CDR2 YDEGEE. There are 16 residues in the CDR3. The chain's CDR3 is CASSFLRTSGGNEQFF. CDR3 DNA: TGTGCCAGCAGCTTCCTCAGGACTAGCGGGGGTAATGAGCAGTTCTTC.

The chain recombines TRBV2 with TRBJ2-6; D gene uncertain. Germline-derived CDR1 and CDR2 are SNHLY and FYNNEI. Trimming took off 3 bases at V and 1 base at J, with 4 bases between the two ends. This CDR3 region has 14 residues. The CDR3 bases are TGTGCCAGCAGTGAGCGATCTGGGGCCAACGTCCTGACTTTC. This encodes CASSERSGANVLTF.

The genes are TRBV10-3 and TRBJ2-7, with TRBD2 matching over 8 bases. The ends lost 5 bases at V and 4 bases at J; junction bases unmatched: 7. Per germline, CDR1 ENHRY and CDR2 SYGVKD. The CDR3 runs 14 residues. The CDR3 reads CAISRLAPGYEQYF. Written as DNA, the CDR3 is TGTGCCATCAGTCGACTAGCGCCTGGTTACGAGCAGTACTTC.

V is TRBV5-1 and J is TRBJ2-3; 7 bases align to TRBD1. This CDR3 has 15 residues. The germline CDR1 and CDR2 sequences are SGHRS and YFSETQ. J gave up 2 bases and V 4 bases, and 7 bases lay outside the gene matches. In DNA form, the CDR3 reads TGCGCCAGCAGCCCCCGGACAGGATACACAGATACGCAGTATTTT. This codes for CASSPRTGYTDTQYF.

The CDR3 here is CASSPRLGAEAFF. CDR3 bases: TGTGCCAGCAGCCCCCGTTTAGGGGCTGAAGCTTTCTTT. This chain links TRBV14 with TRBJ1-1, with D tentatively TRBD1 (5 bases). This CDR3 contains 13 residues. The V and J ends lost 4 bases and 6 bases respectively, with 12 bases between them. Germline V gives CDR1 SGHDN, CDR2 FVKESK.

V is TRBV10-3 and J is TRBJ1-2; the D is unclear. V was clipped by 10 bases and J by 4 bases, with 19 bases between them. The CDR3 sequence is 14 residues long. Germline CDR1 reads ENHRY; CDR2 reads SYGVKD. In nucleotides, the CDR3 is TGTGCCACCGCCCCCTTAGGAGACTCCTATGGCTACACCTTC. Amino acids: CATAPLGDSYGYTF.

The V gene is TRBV5-1, the J gene TRBJ2-2; 7 bases are shared with TRBD1. With V trimmed by 4 bases and J by 5 bases, 26 bases remained unmatched. Germline V lookup: CDR1 SGHRS, CDR2 YFSETQ. The CDR3 length is 21 residues. As DNA, the CDR3 is TGCGCCAGCAGCGAGGGGTACCCCGGACAGGAACTTGCCCCGAGGACCGGGGAGCTGTTTTTT. Its protein is CASSEGYPGQELAPRTGELFF.

This clone was seen only once. The chain couples TRBV29-1 to TRBJ1-4, with D possibly TRBD1 on 6 matching bases. This CDR3 comprises 14 residues. Germline lookup yields CDR1 SQVTM and CDR2 ANQGSEA. The V end lost 4 bases, the J end lost 7 bases, and 16 bases lay between the germline ends. The CDR3 nucleotides are TGCAGCGTTGGAGAGGACAGATGGGGTGAAAAACTGTTTTTT. Translated, it gives CSVGEDRWGEKLFF. Looking up the rest from reference TRBV29-1 and TRBJ1-4 gives the full variable domain: SAVISQKPSRDICQRGTSLTIQCQVDSQVTMMFWYRQQPGQSLTLIATANQGSEATYESGFVIDKFPISRPNLTFSTLTVSNMSPEDSSIYLCSVGEDRWGEKLFFGSGTQLSVL.

Only a few counts were recorded for this clone. The chain links TRBV19 to TRBJ1-1; the D gene is possibly TRBD1 (5 bases). The CDR3 totals 13 residues. V was cut by 8 bases and J by 2 bases, with 12 bases left in between. From germline, CDR1 is LNHDA and CDR2 SQIVND (reference sequence). The CDR3: CASRQGLNTEAFF. DNA of the CDR3: TGTGCCAGTCGGCAGGGTTTAAACACTGAAGCTTTCTTT.

V is TRBV10-3 and J is TRBJ1-1, with TRBD1 matching 7 bases. Looked up from germline, CDR1 is ENHRY and CDR2 is SYGVKD. V lost 7 bases to trimming and J lost 0 bases; unmatched junction nucleotides: 8. The CDR3 has 15 residues. CDR3 nucleotide sequence: TGTGCCATCACATCGGGGACAGCTTTGAACACTGAAGCTTTCTTT. Translating gives CAITSGTALNTEAFF.

The chain uses TRBV7-9 and TRBJ1-2; 7 positions agree with TRBD1. V trimming: 4 bases; J trimming: 6 bases; junction bases outside the gene matches: 11. CDR1 is SEHNR and CDR2 is FQNEAQ in the germline V gene (reference sequence). CDR3 length: 15 amino acids. CDR3 nucleotide sequence: TGTGCCAGCAGCTCATACCGGGACAGAGGAGATGGCTACACCTTC. It yields the protein CASSSYRDRGDGYTF.

The rearrangement joins TRBV6-5 to TRBJ1-4, with TRBD1 identical over 8 bases. CDR1 is MNHEY, CDR2 SVGAGI, per germline. V dropped 6 bases and J dropped 7; count of bases not matched to a gene: 10. This CDR3 is built from 15 residues. The CDR3 nucleotides are TGTGCCAGCAGCTCTACCACAGGGGGGGGTGAAAAACTGTTTTTT. This sequence encodes CASSSTTGGGEKLFF.

Of note for this clone: The same CDR3 arises from other DNA sequences in this sample as well. The chain carries TRBV6-5 and TRBJ2-7, with 10 positions matching TRBD1. The CDR3 length is 14 residues. Germline trimming cut 2 bases from V and 2 bases from J; bases unmatched to any gene: 0. Germline V gene sequence: CDR1 MNHEY, CDR2 SVGAGI. The CDR3 loop reads CASSYGQGAYEQYF. The CDR3 DNA is TGTGCCAGCAGTTACGGACAGGGGGCCTACGAGCAGTACTTC.

This sequence joins TRBV28 and TRBJ2-5, with 12 bases that match TRBD2. Germline lookup yields CDR1 MDHEN and CDR2 SYDVKM. Trimming removed 5 bases from V and 3 bases from J; junction bases left unmatched: 7. The CDR3 covers 16 residues. The CDR3 sequence is CASSKRTSGAKETQYF. For the CDR3, the DNA is TGTGCCAGCAGTAAGAGGACTAGCGGGGCGAAAGAGACCCAGTACTTC.

This clone has a single count. The V call is TRBV19, the J call TRBJ2-6; no clear D. Germline-derived CDR1 and CDR2 are LNHDA and SQIVND (reference sequence). CDR3 length equals 15 residues. V gave up 9 bases and J gave up 4 bases, with 16 bases separating them. CDR3 loop: CASSPRHPGANVLTF. DNA of the CDR3: TGTGCCAGCTCCCCAAGACATCCCGGGGCCAACGTCCTGACTTTC.

This CDR3 reads CASRRPGETQYF. CDR3 DNA: TGTGCCAGCAGACGTCCGGGGGAGACCCAGTACTTC. The chain links TRBV6-5 to TRBJ2-5; a possible D gene is TRBD2 (5 bases). The germline V gene has CDR1 MNHEY and CDR2 SVGAGI. CDR3 length: 12 residues. Trimming took 6 bases from V and 5 from J, leaving 10 bases between them.

This chain joins TRBV7-2 and TRBJ2-1; 14 bases match TRBD2. J was trimmed by 9 bases and V by 4 bases; bases with no gene match: 5. This CDR3 spans 15 amino acids. Per the germline V gene, CDR1 is SGHTA and CDR2 is FQGNSA. The CDR3 DNA reads as TGTGCCAGCAGCTCGACTAGCGGGGGGGCCAGTGAGCAGTTCTTC. Translated, it gives CASSSTSGGASEQFF.

The J gene is TRBJ2-2, the V gene TRBV24-1; D gene ambiguous. The V and J ends lost 1 base and 5 bases respectively, with 13 bases between them. CDR1 is KGHDR, CDR2 SFDVKD, per germline. The CDR3 extends over 16 amino acids. CDR3 sequence: CATSDFGQARTGELFF. The CDR3 DNA reads as TGTGCCACCAGTGATTTCGGTCAGGCCCGGACCGGGGAGCTGTTTTTT.

This clone was observed a single time. This sequence joins TRBV5-4 and TRBJ2-6; D remains unclear. This CDR3 comprises 17 residues. Germline assignment: CDR1 SGHNT and CDR2 YYREEE (reference sequence). Trimming stripped 0 bases from V and 1 base from J, with 11 bases between. In DNA form, the CDR3 reads TGTGCCAGCAGCTTGGGCAGGCGTGAATCTGGGGCCAACGTCCTGACTTTC. Translated: CASSLGRRESGANVLTF.